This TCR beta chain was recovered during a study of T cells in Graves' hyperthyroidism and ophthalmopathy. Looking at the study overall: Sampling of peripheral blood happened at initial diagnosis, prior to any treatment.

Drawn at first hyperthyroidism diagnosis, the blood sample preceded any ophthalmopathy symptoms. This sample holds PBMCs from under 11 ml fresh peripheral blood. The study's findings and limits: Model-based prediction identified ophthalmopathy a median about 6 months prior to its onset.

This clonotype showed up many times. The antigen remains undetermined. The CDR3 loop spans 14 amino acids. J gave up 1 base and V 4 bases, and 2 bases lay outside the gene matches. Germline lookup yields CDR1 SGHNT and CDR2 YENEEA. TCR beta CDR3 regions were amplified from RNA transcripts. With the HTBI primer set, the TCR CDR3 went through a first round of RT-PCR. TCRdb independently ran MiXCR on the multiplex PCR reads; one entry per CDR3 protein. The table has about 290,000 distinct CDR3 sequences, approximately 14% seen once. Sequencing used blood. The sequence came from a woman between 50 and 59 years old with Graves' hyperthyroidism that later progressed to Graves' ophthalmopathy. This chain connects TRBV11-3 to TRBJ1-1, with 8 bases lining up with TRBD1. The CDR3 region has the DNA TGTGCCAGCAGCTCGGACAGGGCGAACACTGAAGCTTTCTTT. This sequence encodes CASSSDRANTEAFF.